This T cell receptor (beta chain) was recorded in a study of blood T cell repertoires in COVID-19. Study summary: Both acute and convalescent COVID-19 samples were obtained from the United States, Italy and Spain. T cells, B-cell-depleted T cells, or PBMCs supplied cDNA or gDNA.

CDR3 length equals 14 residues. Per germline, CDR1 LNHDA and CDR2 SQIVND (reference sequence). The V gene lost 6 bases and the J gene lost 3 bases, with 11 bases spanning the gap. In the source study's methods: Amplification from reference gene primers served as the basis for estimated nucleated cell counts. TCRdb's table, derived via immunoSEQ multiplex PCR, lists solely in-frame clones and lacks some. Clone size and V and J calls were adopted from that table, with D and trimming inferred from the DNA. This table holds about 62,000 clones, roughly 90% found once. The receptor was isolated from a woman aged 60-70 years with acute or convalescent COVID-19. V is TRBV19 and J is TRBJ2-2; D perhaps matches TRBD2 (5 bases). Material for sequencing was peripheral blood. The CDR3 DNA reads TGTGCCAGTAGCCCCGGGGTCTACACCGGGGAGCTGTTTTTT. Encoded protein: CASSPGVYTGELFF.